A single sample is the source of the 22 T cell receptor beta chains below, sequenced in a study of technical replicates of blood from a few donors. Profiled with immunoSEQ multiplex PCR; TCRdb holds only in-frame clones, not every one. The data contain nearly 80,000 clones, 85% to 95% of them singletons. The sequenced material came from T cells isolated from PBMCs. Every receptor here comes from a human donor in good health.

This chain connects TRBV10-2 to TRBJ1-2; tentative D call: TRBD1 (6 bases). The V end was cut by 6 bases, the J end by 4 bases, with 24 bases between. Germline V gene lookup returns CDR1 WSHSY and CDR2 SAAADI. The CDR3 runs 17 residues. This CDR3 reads CASREGGTGFFVYGYTF. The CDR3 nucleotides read TGCGCCAGCAGGGAAGGCGGAACAGGGTTTTTCGTCTATGGCTACACCTTC.

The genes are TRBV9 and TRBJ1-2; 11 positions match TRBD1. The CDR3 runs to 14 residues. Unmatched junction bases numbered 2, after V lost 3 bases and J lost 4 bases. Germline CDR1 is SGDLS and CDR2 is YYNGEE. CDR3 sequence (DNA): TGTGCCAGCAGCGGGACAGGGGGCCTCTATGGCTACACCTTC. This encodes CASSGTGGLYGYTF.

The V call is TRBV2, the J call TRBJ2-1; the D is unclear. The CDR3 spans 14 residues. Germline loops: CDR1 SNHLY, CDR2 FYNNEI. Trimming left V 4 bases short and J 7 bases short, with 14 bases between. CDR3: CASSVRSSGNEQFF. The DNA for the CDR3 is TGTGCCAGCAGTGTAAGATCGTCCGGGAATGAGCAGTTCTTC.

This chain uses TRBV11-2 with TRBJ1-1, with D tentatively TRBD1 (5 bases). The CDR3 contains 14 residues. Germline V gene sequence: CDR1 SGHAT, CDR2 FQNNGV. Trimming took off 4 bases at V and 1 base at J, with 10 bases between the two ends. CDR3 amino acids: CASSSGFRNTEAFF. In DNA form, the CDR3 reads TGTGCCAGCAGCTCAGGGTTTCGGAACACTGAAGCTTTCTTT.

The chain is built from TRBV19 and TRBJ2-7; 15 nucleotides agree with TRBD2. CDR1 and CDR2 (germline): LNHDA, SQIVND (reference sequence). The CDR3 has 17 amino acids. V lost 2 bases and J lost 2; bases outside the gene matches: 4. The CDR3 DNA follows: TGTGCCAGTAGTATAATCGGGACTAGCGGGAGGACCTACGAGCAGTACTTC. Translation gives CASSIIGTSGRTYEQYF. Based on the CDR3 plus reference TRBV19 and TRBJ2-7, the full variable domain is DGGITQSPKYLFRKEGQNVTLSCEQNLNHDAMYWYRQDPGQGLRLIYYSQIVNDFQKGDIAEGYSVSREKKESFPLTVTSAQKNPTAFYLCASSIIGTSGRTYEQYFGPGTRLTVT.

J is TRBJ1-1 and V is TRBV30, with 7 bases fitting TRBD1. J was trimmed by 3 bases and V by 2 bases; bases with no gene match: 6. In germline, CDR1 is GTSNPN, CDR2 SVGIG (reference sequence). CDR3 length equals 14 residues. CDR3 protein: CAWSRTGVHTEAFF. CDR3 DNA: TGTGCCTGGAGTCGAACAGGGGTGCACACTGAAGCTTTCTTT. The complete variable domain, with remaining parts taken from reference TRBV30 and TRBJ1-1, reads SQTIHQWPATLVQPVGSPLSLECTVEGTSNPNLYWYRQAAGRGLQLLFYSVGIGQISSEVPQNLSASRPQDRQFILSSKKLLLSDSGFYLCAWSRTGVHTEAFFGQGTRLTVV.

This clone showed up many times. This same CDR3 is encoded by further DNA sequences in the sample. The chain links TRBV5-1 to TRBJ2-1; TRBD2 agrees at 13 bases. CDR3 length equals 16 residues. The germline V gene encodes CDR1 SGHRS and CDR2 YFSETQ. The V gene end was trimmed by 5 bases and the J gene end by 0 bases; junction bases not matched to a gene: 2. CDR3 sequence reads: CASSRTSGSSYNEQFF. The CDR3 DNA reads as TGCGCCAGCAGTCGGACTAGCGGGAGCTCCTACAATGAGCAGTTCTTC.

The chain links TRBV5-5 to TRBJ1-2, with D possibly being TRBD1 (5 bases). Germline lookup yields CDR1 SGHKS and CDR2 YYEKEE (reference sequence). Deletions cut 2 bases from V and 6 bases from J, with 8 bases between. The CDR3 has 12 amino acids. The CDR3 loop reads CASSLQDNGYTF. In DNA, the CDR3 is TGTGCCAGCAGCTTACAGGACAATGGCTACACCTTC.

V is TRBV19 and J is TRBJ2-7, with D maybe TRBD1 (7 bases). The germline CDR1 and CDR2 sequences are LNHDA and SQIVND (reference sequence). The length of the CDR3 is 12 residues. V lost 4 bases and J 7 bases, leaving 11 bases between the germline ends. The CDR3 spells CASSTQGGEQYF. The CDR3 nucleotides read TGTGCCAGTAGTACGCAGGGGGGTGAGCAGTACTTC.

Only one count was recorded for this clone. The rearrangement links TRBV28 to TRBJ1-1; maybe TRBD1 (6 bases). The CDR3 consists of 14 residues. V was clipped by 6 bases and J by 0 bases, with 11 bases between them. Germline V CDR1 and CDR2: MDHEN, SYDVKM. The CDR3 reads CASRIGGLNTEAFF. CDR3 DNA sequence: TGTGCCAGCAGAATAGGGGGACTGAACACTGAAGCTTTCTTT.

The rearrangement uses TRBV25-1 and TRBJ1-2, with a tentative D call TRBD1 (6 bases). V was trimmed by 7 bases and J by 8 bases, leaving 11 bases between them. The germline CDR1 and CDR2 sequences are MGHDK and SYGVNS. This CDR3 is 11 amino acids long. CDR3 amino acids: CASTWGLGYTF. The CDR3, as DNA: TGTGCCAGCACTTGGGGGCTCGGCTACACCTTC.

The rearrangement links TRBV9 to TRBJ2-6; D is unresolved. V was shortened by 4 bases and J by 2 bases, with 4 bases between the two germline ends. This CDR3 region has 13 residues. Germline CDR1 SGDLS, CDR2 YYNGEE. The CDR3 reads CASSQTGANVLTF. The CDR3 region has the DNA TGTGCCAGCAGCCAAACTGGGGCCAACGTCCTGACTTTC.

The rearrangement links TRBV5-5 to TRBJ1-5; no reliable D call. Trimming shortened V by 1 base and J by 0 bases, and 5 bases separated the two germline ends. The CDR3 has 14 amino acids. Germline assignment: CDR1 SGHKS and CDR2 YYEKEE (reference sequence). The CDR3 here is CASSLRYSNQPQHF. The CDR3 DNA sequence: TGTGCCAGCAGCTTGCGTTATAGCAATCAGCCCCAGCATTTT.

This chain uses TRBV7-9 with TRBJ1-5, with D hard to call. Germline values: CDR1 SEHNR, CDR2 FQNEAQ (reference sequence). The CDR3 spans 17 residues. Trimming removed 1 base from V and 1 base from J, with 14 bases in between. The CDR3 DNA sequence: TGTGCCAGCAGCTTAGATTTTGGGCAGACCAGCAATCAGCCCCAGCATTTT. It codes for CASSLDFGQTSNQPQHF.

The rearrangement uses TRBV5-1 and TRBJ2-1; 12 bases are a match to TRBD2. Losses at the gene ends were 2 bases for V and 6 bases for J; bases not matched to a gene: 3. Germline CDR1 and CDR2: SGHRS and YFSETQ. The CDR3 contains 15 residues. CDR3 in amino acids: CASSFTLAGGNEQFF. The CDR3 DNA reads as TGCGCCAGCAGCTTTACACTAGCGGGAGGCAATGAGCAGTTCTTC.

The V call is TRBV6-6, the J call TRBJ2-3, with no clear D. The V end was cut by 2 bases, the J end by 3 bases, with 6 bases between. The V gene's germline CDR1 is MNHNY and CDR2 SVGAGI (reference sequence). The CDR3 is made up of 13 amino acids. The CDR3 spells CASSYARTDTQYF. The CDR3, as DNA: TGTGCCAGCAGTTACGCTAGGACAGATACGCAGTATTTT.

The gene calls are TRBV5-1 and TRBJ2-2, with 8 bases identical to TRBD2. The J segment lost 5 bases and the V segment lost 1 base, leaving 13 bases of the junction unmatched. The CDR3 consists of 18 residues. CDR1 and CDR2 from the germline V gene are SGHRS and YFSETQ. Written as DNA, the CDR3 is TGCGCCAGCAGCTTGAAAACAGCGGGAGTTTCGCGTACCGGGGAGCTGTTTTTT. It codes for CASSLKTAGVSRTGELFF.

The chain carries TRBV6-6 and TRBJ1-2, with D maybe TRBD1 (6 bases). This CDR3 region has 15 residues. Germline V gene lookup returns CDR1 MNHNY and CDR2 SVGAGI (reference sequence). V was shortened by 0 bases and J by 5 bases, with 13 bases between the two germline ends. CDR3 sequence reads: CASSYSPGHPYGYTF. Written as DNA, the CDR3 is TGTGCCAGCAGTTACTCACCGGGACACCCTTATGGCTACACCTTC.

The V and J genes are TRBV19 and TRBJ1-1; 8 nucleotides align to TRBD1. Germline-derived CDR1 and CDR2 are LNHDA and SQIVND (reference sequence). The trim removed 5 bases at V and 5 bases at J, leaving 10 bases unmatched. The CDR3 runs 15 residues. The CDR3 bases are TGTGCCAGTAGTGGAGGACAGGGCTTCGGTACTGAAGCTTTCTTT. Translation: CASSGGQGFGTEAFF.

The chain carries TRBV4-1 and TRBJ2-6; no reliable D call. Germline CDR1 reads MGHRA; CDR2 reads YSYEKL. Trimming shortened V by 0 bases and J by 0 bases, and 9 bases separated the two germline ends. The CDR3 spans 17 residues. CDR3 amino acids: CASSQEALDSGANVLTF. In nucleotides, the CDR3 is TGCGCCAGCAGCCAAGAAGCGCTGGACTCTGGGGCCAACGTCCTGACTTTC.

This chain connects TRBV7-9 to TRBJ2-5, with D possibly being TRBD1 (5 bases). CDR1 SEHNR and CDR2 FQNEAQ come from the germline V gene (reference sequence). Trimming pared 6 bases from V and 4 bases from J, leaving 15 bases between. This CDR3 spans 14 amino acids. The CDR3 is CASSFLTVGETQYF. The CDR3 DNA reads TGTGCCAGCAGTTTTTTGACAGTCGGAGAGACCCAGTACTTC.

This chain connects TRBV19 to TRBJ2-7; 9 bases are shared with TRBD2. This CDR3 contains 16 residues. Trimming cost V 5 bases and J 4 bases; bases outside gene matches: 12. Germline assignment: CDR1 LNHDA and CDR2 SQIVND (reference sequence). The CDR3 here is CASSSLPGAGGYEQYF. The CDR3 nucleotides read TGTGCCAGTAGTTCCCTCCCTGGAGCGGGAGGTTACGAGCAGTACTTC.